This entry is about one T cell receptor (beta chain). During active infection, Seattle patients enrolled and were then monitored through disease. These data come from a study of blood T cell repertoires in COVID-19. Study information: From T cells, B-cell-depleted T cells, or PBMCs came the material, which was cDNA or gDNA.

Germline CDR1 and CDR2: SGHAT and FQNNGV. This CDR3 region has 15 residues. V shed 4 bases and J shed 4 bases, with 16 bases lying between them. The assay was immunoSEQ multiplex PCR, and TCRdb's table has in-frame clones only and misses some. The table has a few hundred thousand clones, 80% to 90% seen once; the top ten hold around 2.8%. This clonotype was obtained from a woman between 25 and 40 years old with COVID-19, enrolled during active disease. The chain uses TRBV11-2 and TRBJ1-2; unclear D gene. The sequenced sample was peripheral blood. The DNA for the CDR3 is TGTGCCAGCAGCTCCGGACTCGCCTCACTCTATGGCTACACCTTC. It yields the protein CASSSGLASLYGYTF.